This record looks at one T cell receptor (beta chain) sequence and its context. No cognate antigen has been identified for it. Base qualities are not recorded, but no much larger clone differs from it by a single base. V lost 6 bases and J lost 2 bases; the stretch between them is 14 bases long. From the germline V gene, CDR1 is MNHEY and CDR2 is SVGAGI. Measured from the cysteine to the phenylalanine, the CDR3 is 15 residues long. The read is trimmed to its CDR3 DNA, 45 bases read in frame from base 1. The data originate from a study of cytomegalovirus exposure and HLA in healthy donors (dated by TCRdb to the late 2010s). Study-level background: An earlier analysis of some 600 of the donors reported about 300 Gb of sequence data and around 110 million unique TCR beta sequences obtained from approximately 180 million T cells. An early release covering some 640 HLA-typed donors comprised about 320 gigabases of sequencing data and approximately 80 million unique TCR sequences. Among the roughly 370 genotyped donors, approximately 81% belonged to the genetic ancestry cluster associated with self-reported Caucasian donors. The study was designed to test whether signatures of past pathogen exposure could be identified by cataloging public T cell receptors. Using immunosequencing, the study profiled T cell repertoires from fewer than 850 subjects and related those repertoires to cytomegalovirus serostatus. A separate validation cohort of 100 to 150 different subjects was used in addition to the approximately 700-subject first cohort. To predict cytomegalovirus infection status, the study brought together high-throughput TCR immunosequencing, statistical association of individual TCRs with disease status, and machine learning. In a later analysis, previously published TCR beta repertoires from 666 donors were re-analyzed and high-resolution HLA genotyping was added so that TCR occurrence patterns could be studied. Rather than drawing on any new phenotypic data, the later analysis identified candidate immune exposures from TCR beta sequences and the way those sequences occurred across donors. In an earlier analysis of 550 to 700 of the donors, high-throughput TCR beta sequencing was used to judge whether each TCR beta V gene segment behaved as functional or pseudogenic. Alongside the repertoire data, information on donor age, sex, ethnicity and CMV serostatus was compiled. A later genetic analysis used genome-wide SNP genotypes for about 60% of the roughly 670 donors, treating that subset as a discovery cohort. All discovery cohort repertoires had been generated on a single sequencing platform. Both class I and class II loci were covered by HLA typing, at four-digit resolution. The number of donors typed differed by locus, with roughly 620-630 for A, B, C, DRB1 and DQB1, approximately 500 for DQA1, under 610 for DPA1, and some 440 for DPB1. Four to six DR-DQ haplotypes were handled as single units for association and clustering, since linkage in the cohort was strong. Among a few hundred genotyped donors of the cohort, an average of 235,054 unique TCR beta nucleotide sequences were sequenced per donor, roughly 18% of them non-productive.

The library was built by means of the immunoSEQ multiplex PCR assay. For the multiplex PCR, a mixture combining 60 forward primers for TCR Vbeta segments and 13 reverse primers for TCR Jbeta segments was used. The CDR3 region of rearranged TCR beta genes was amplified from genomic DNA by a multiplex PCR assay. The Illumina HiSeq System was used to sequence the amplified TCR beta libraries as 87-base-pair reads. In the source study's methods: A later analysis tallied 75 million to 95 million unique TCR beta chains across the 610 or so repertoires, and around 12 million of those chains were shared by two or more donors. To remove PCR and sequencing errors, raw reads were error-corrected and collapsed into unique sequences using a nearest-neighbor algorithm that merged closely related sequences. To assign V, D and J gene segments, CDR3 sequences were aligned to IMGT reference sequences. Each retained sequence needed at least a six-nucleotide match to both a V gene segment and a J gene segment. Rearrangements were classified as productive when the CDR3 lacked stop codons and remained in frame with V and J, and all other rearrangements were classified as non-productive. Following IMGT convention, CDR3 was defined as the stretch from the second conserved V-encoded cysteine to the conserved J-encoded phenylalanine. In an earlier analysis of more than 550 of the donors, sequences lacking an unambiguous match to a single V gene segment were excluded. In an earlier analysis of approximately 610 of the donors, V segments were called functional above 56.7% productive rearrangements and were called segregating when the between-donor standard deviation exceeded 5%. A statistical classification framework was built for diagnosing cytomegalovirus status from the catalog of TCR beta chain sequences. In a later analysis, V and J genes were assigned by comparing TCR nucleotide sequences against IMGT/GENE-DB human TR gene sequences. A later analysis assigned CDR3 sequences and most-parsimonious VDJ recombination scenarios with the TCRdist pipeline. In a later analysis, every TCR beta chain was defined by the combination of its CDR3 amino acid sequence and its V-gene family, and reads without a unique V-gene family were dropped. A later analysis removed 592 highly shared, low-generation-probability nucleotide sequences to deal with suspected cross-contamination and a sequencing artifact. In a later analysis, a clonal expansion index for each public chain was calculated from normalized within-repertoire ranks of inferred template counts. In a later analysis, generation probabilities were computed using a VDJ recombination model fitted to out-of-frame rearrangements, and the results were checked against IGoR. A later analysis scored TCR-TCR, TCR-HLA and TCR-CMV co-occurrence with hypergeometric tests, applying a repertoire-size bias correction to TCR pairs. A later analysis estimated false discovery rates by permuting HLA or CMV assignments 20 times. In a later analysis, co-occurring TCRs were grouped using DBSCAN, with TCRdist sequence similarity added in when clustering inside HLA-allele-positive subsets. Repertoires with fewer than 30,000 or more than 120,000 public chains were left out of co-occurrence clustering, as were five repertoires with anomalous nucleotide sharing. The immuneACCESS repertoire file appears here via TCRdb, limited to in-frame rearrangements. These files lack a portion of the clones; in checked studies, under half of the deficit traces to unresolved V genes, and the cause of the others is not known. The V and J calls and clone size are taken from that table; D and trimming were inferred from the DNA. The sample includes 150,000 to 200,000 clones, with about four fifths observed a single time. The ten largest clones represent around 2% of the sample.

Findings and caveats that apply to the study as a whole: A cluster of highly shared sequence variants was judged likely to represent a technical artifact of the sequencing pipeline. In this cohort, only TCR beta chains were sequenced, and detectable features were limited by the absence of alpha or paired-chain data. Specific HLA alleles were associated with 15,000 to 20,000 TCR beta sequences at a false discovery rate of 0.05 in a later analysis. Correlated functional status among segregating V segments might be attributable to linkage disequilibrium, but an unknown experimental factor could not be ruled out. In a later analysis, most CMV-associated TCR beta chains were found to appear HLA-restricted, with HLA associations seemingly driven largely by CMV exposure. In vitro tests confirmed that a few of the cytomegalovirus-associated TCR beta chains recognize cytomegalovirus antigens. In a later analysis, HLA-associated TCR beta chains were found to be more clonally expanded and to have lower generation probabilities than equally common non-associated chains. The classifier was reported to diagnose cytomegalovirus status with high specificity and sensitivity in both the original cohort and the validation cohort. A later genetic analysis reported fewer N-insertions in productive TCRs among donors in an Asian-associated ancestry cluster than the roughly 700-donor mean. The authors suggested that the approach could potentially be generalized to other disease states and immunological phenotypes. The study listed 150 to 200 TCR beta chains as associated with cytomegalovirus. When HLA alleles, especially DR and DQ, strongly co-occurred, TCR associations were difficult to assign to individual alleles. According to a later analysis, TCR association rates differed among HLA loci, with DRB1 alleles showing the most associated TCRs and HLA-C alleles showing the fewest. Immune exposure information for the cohort was limited to CMV serostatus. A later genetic analysis associated a missense DCLRE1C variant with V-gene and J-gene trimming of TCR beta chains, and an independent cohort replicated the association. Broadly in line with IMGT annotations, most TCR beta V segments showed up in productive rearrangements about 87% or about 30% of the time in an earlier analysis of 450 to 600 of the donors. Most TCR sequences were observed very rarely across donors, whereas some public TCRs were present in many individuals. Roughly uniform sequencing depth across donors was assumed in presence/absence analyses, although this assumption may not hold. A further reported finding was that TCR beta sequences accurately predicted the HLA-A and HLA-B alleles for most subjects in the first cohort. A later analysis reported that several top co-occurrence clusters appeared linked to parvovirus B19, influenza, CMV and Epstein-Barr virus. HLA typing was unavailable for some donors at each locus, so association tests used only the typed subset. Some IMGT-functional V segments, including TRBV6-2 and TRBV6-3, could not be told apart with the 87-base-pair reads, so those segments were excluded. Because counts were too low, roughly 17 rarely observed V segments, including chromosome 9 orphons, were left out of the earlier analysis of 587 of the donors.

The cohort consisted of 666 healthy bone marrow donors. At the time of sampling, every cohort member was nominally healthy, though immune exposures that went unrecorded were likely present. The donor tested CMV seronegative and was one of the 352 seronegative cohort members. A peripheral blood sample was collected from each donor, and TCR beta sequencing was performed on peripheral blood mononuclear cells. The Qiagen DNeasy Blood Extraction Kit was used to extract genomic DNA from the blood cell samples. Rearrangement joined TRBV6-5 to TRBJ1-5; no D gene call is confident. The sequencing input was PBMCs. The source of this sequence is a man aged 18 to 29 in good health and CMV-seronegative. The DNA is as follows: TGTGCCAGCAGCCCCGGAGGGTGGGGCAATCAGCCCCAGCATTTT. Its protein is CASSPGGWGNQPQHF.